This TCR beta chain came from a study of early T cells in non-severe SARS-CoV-2 infection. Overall study context: Sequencing of unsorted whole blood was done on bulk RNA, leaving chains unpaired.

The table lists this clonotype with many counts. Researchers tagged individual cDNA molecules with unique molecular identifiers. Each CDR3 protein gets one entry after TCRdb re-called the 5' RACE reads with MiXCR. The sample yields approximately 58,000 distinct CDR3 sequences, roughly 6.8% seen once. The CDR3 consists of 16 residues. The trim removed 2 bases at V and 8 bases at J, leaving 12 bases unmatched. Looked up from germline, CDR1 is DFQATT and CDR2 is SNEGSKA (reference sequence). The sample comprised whole blood. The rearrangement links TRBV20-1 to TRBJ1-2; 12 positions match TRBD1. The source of this sequence is an adult who was a healthcare worker with PCR-confirmed SARS-CoV-2 infection or an uninfected control (not recorded which). The CDR3 region has the DNA TGCAGTGCTAGACATTCTCGGGACAGGGGGCTTGGCGGCTACACCTTC. Translation: CSARHSRDRGLGGYTF.